This T cell receptor (beta chain) was retrieved from a study of human T cells and chemical hapten exposure. Overall study: Readings were taken at 6 days from patch tests that had applied 0.01% DPC to the upper back.

The CDR3 sequence is 13 residues long. The junction had 0 bases not matched to a gene; V was cut back by 0 bases and J by 8 bases. Germline values: CDR1 SGHVS, CDR2 FNYEAQ. Study-wide points: Donors' alopecia may make their immune response differ from healthy people's.

TCRdb independently ran MiXCR on the RACE reads; one entry per CDR3 protein. This sample has about 76,000 distinct CDR3 sequences; around 13% occur once, and the top ten carry roughly 5.9%. This clonotype was counted ten times or more. Its specificity is unknown. Time point given: patch test 3, about 24 weeks after DPC sensitization. Indicated treatment: therapeutic diphenylcyclopropenone sensitization with weekly scalp DPC. This receptor was identified in a woman in her forties or fifties with alopecia areata. Some clones in this sample may be carry-over from other donors' samples. The specimen comprised whole blood, sampled in connection with sensitization to the hapten diphenylcyclopropenone (DPC). The genes are TRBV7-6 and TRBJ1-4, with 7 bases aligning to TRBD1. The chain's CDR3 is CASSLAQGEKLFF. CDR3 nucleotide sequence: TGTGCCAGCAGCTTAGCACAGGGGGAAAAACTGTTTTTT.